This T cell receptor (beta chain) was recorded in a study of STAT5B mutations in CD4+ large granular lymphocyte leukemia. General study findings and limits: The CD4+ versus CD8+ T-LGLL clonality difference may reflect limited sample size. 8/27 top patient clones versus 2/35 control clones were TRBV06-family.

On this clone itself: Its antigen is unidentified.

The repertoire was sequenced with immunoSEQ multiplex PCR; TCRdb's copy has only in-frame clones and lacks some. The top ten hold less than 15% of the sample, which has nearly 20,000 clones, less than 85% seen once. This CDR3 region has 15 residues. The V and J ends lost 3 bases and 4 bases respectively, with 13 bases between them. Germline-derived CDR1 and CDR2 are LNHDA and SQIVND (reference sequence). The origin of this receptor is a human donor in good health. The sequenced sample consisted of CD4+ T cells from blood buffy coats. The chain combines TRBV19 with TRBJ2-1, with D perhaps TRBD2 (6 bases). CDR3 protein: CASSIKREQYNEQFF. CDR3 sequence (DNA): TGTGCCAGTAGTATTAAACGGGAGCAATACAATGAGCAGTTCTTC.